This T cell receptor beta chain was retrieved from a study of blood T cell repertoires in COVID-19. Study-wide background: Samples representing acute and convalescent COVID-19 were sourced from the United States, Italy and Spain. T cells, B-cell-depleted T cells, or PBMCs provided the cDNA or gDNA that served as material.

This clone has a single count. Germline values: CDR1 SGHRS, CDR2 YFSETQ. V was cut by 6 bases and J by 1 base, with 10 bases left in between. The CDR3 extends over 13 amino acids. In the authors' workflow: Amplification from reference gene primers served as the basis for estimated nucleated cell counts. Profiled with immunoSEQ multiplex PCR; TCRdb holds only in-frame clones, not every one. The D gene and trimming were derived from the DNA, and the V and J assignments and clone size from that table. The data show 100,000 to 130,000 clones, about nine tenths seen once. The sample taken for sequencing was peripheral blood. The clonotype comes from a human donor in a cohort sampled during active COVID-19. The chain links TRBV5-1 to TRBJ1-1; a possible D gene is TRBD1 (5 bases). CDR3 in amino acids: CASNTGENTEAFF. As DNA, the CDR3 is TGCGCCAGCAACACAGGAGAGAACACTGAAGCTTTCTTT. Full variable domain (remainder filled in from reference TRBV5-1 and TRBJ1-1): KAGVTQTPRYLIKTRGQQVTLSCSPISGHRSVSWYQQTPGQGLQFLFEYFSETQRNKGNFPGRFSGRQFSNSRSEMNVSTLELGDSALYLCASNTGENTEAFFGQGTRLTVV.